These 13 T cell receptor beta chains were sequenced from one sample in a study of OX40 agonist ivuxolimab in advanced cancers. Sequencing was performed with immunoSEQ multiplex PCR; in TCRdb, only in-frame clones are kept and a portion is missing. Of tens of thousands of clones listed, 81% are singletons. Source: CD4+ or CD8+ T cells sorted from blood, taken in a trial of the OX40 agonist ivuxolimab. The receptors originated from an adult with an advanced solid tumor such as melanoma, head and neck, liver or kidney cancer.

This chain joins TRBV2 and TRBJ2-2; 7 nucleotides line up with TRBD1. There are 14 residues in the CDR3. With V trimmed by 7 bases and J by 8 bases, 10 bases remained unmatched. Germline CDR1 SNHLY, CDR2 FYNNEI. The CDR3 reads CASKETGHQGELFF. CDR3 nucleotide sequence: TGTGCCAGCAAAGAGACAGGGCATCAAGGGGAGCTGTTTTTT.

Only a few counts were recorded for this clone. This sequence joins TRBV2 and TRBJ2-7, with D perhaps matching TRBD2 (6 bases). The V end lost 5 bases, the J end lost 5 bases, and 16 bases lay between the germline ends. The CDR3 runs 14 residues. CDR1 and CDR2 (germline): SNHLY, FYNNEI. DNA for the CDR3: TGTGCCAGCAGTCTGGGGGGACCCGGCGACGAGCAGTACTTC. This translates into CASSLGGPGDEQYF.

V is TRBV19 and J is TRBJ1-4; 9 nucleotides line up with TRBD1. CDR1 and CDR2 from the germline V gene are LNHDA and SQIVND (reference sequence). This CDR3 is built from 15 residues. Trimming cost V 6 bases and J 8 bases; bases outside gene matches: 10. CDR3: CASSQRTGAGEKLFF. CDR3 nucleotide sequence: TGTGCCAGTAGCCAGAGGACAGGGGCGGGAGAAAAACTGTTTTTT.

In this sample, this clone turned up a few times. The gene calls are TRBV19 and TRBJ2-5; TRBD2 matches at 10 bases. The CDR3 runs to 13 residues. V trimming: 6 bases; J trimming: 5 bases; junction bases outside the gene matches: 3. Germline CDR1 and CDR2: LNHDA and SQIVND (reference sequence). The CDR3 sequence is CASRQAGGETQYF. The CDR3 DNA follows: TGTGCCAGTAGACAAGCGGGAGGGGAGACCCAGTACTTC.

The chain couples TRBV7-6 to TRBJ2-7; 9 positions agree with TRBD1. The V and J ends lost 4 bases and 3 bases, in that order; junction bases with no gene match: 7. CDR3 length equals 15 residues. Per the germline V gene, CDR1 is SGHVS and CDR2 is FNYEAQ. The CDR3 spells CASSSPRDRVYEQYF. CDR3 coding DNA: TGTGCCAGCAGCTCGCCCCGGGACAGGGTCTACGAGCAGTACTTC.

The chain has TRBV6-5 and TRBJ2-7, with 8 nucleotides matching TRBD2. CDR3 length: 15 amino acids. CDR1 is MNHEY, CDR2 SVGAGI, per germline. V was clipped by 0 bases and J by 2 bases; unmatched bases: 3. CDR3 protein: CASSYSIAGTYEQYF. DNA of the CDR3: TGTGCCAGCAGTTACTCAATAGCGGGAACCTACGAGCAGTACTTC.

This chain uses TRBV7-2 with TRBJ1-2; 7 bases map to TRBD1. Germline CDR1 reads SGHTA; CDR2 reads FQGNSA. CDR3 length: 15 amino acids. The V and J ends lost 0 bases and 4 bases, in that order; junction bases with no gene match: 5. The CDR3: CASSLALGTAYGYTF. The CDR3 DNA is TGTGCCAGCAGCTTAGCACTCGGGACAGCCTATGGCTACACCTTC.

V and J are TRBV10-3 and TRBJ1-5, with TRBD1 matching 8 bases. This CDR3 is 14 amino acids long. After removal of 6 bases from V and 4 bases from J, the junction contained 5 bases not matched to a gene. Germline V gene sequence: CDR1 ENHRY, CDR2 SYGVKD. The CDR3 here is CAISAGQGNQPQHF. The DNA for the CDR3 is TGTGCCATCAGCGCCGGACAGGGTAATCAGCCCCAGCATTTT.

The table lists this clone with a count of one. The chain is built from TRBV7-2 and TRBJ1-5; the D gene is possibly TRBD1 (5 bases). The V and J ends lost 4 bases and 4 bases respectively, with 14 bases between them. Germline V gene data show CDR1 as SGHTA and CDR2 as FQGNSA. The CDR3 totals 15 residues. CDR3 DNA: TGTGCCAGCAGCTCCGGATGGCCAGGGAATCAGCCCCAGCATTTT. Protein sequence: CASSSGWPGNQPQHF.

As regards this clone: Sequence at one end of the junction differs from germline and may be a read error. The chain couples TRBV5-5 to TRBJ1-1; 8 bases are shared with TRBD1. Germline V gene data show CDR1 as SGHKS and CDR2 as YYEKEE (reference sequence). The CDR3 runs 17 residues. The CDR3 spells CASSQDAQGASDTEAFF. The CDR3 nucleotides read TGCGCCAGCAGCCAAGATGCCCAGGGGGCGTCTGACACTGAAGCTTTCTTT.

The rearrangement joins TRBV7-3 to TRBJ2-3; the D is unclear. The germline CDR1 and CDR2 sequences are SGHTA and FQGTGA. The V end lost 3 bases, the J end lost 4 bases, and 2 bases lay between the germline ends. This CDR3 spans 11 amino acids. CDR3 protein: CASSLSDTQYF. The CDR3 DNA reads TGTGCCAGCAGCTTGTCAGATACGCAGTATTTT.

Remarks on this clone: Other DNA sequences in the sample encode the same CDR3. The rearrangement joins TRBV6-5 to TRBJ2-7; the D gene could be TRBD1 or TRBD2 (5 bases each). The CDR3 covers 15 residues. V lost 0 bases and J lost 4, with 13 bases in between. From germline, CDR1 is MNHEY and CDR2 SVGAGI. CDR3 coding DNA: TGTGCCAGCAGTTACTCGGGGACGGGGTTGTACGAGCAGTACTTC. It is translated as CASSYSGTGLYEQYF.

This CDR3 reads CASSLEASYGYTF. CDR3 nucleotide sequence: TGTGCCAGCAGCTTAGAGGCCAGCTATGGCTACACCTTC. This chain uses TRBV11-2 with TRBJ1-2; D not resolved. The CDR3 has 13 residues. In germline, CDR1 is SGHAT, CDR2 FQNNGV. Trimming left V 0 bases short and J 4 bases short, with 6 bases between.